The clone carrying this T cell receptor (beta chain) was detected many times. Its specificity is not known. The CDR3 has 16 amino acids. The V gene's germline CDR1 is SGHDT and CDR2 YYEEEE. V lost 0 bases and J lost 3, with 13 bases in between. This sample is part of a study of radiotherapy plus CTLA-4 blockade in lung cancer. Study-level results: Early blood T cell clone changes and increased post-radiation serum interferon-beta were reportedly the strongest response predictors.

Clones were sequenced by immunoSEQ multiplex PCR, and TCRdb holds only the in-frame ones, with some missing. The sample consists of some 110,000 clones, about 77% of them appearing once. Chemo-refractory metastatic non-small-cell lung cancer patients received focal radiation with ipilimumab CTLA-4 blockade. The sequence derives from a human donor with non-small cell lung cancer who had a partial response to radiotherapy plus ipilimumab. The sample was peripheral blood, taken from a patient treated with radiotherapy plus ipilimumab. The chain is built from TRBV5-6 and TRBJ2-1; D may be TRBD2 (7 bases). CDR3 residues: CASSLDGGAYYNEQFF. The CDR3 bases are TGTGCCAGCAGCTTGGATGGGGGGGCGTACTACAATGAGCAGTTCTTC.